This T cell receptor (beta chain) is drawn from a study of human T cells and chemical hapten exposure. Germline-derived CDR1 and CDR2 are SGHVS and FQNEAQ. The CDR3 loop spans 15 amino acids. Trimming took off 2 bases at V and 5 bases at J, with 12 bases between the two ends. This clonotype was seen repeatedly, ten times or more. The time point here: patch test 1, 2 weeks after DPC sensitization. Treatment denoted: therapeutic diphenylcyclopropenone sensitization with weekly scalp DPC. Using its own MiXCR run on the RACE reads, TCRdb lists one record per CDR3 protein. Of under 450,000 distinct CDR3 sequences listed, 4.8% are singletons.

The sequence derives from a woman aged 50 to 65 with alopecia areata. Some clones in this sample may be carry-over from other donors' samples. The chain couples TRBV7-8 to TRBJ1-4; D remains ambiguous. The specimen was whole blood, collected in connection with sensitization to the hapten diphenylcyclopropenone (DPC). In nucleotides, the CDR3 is TGTGCCAGCAGCTTAAAGCGGAATTGGAATGAAAAACTGTTTTTT. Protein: CASSLKRNWNEKLFF.